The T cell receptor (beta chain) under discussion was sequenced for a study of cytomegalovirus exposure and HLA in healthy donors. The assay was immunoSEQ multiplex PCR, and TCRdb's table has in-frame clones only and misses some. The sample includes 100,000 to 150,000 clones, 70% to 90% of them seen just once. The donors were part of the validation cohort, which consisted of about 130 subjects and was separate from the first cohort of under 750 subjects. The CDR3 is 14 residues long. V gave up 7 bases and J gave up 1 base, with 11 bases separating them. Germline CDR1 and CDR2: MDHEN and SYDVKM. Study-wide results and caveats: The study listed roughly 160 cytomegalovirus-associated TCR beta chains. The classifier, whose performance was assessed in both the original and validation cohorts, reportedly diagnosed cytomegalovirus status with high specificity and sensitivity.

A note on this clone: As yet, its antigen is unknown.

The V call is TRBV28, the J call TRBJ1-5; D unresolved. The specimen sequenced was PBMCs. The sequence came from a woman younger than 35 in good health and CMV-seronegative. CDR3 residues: CASMRISSNQPQHF. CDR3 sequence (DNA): TGTGCCAGCATGAGGATTAGCAGCAATCAGCCCCAGCATTTT.